A selection of T cell receptor beta chains follows, all from one sample in a study of shared clonotypes between healthy human individuals. Generated by immunoSEQ multiplex PCR, the TCRdb table keeps only in-frame clones and is missing some. The sample includes about 710,000 clones, 72% of them seen just once. Sequenced material: memory CD4+ T cells sorted from blood. Receptors originate from a woman aged 25 to 39 in good health. Each CDR3 is given with its conserved first and last residue. The D gene is left open where the match is weak. Not every row has a clone size; where given, it reads once, few, many or a size class.

v_gene	d_gene	j_gene	abundance	CDR3aa	CDR3nt
TRBV28	TRBD1	TRBJ1-2	few	CATQGAEDYGYTF	TGTGCCACACAGGGGGCAGAGGACTATGGCTACACCTTC
TRBV9	TRBD2	TRBJ2-3	-	CASSLGTSGLTDTQYF	TGTGCCAGCAGCCTAGGGACTAGCGGGCTCACAGATACGCAGTATTTT
TRBV29-1	TRBD1	TRBJ2-7	-	CSVMGQGALPYF	TGCAGCGTTATGGGACAGGGCGCGCTTCCGTACTTC
TRBV18	-	TRBJ2-7	few	CASSRPGGSRSEQYF	TGTGCCAGCTCACGCCCGGGCGGATCTAGGAGCGAGCAGTACTTC
TRBV27	TRBD1	TRBJ2-7	-	CASTVWVTGGYEQYF	TGTGCCAGCACCGTCTGGGTGACAGGGGGCTACGAGCAGTACTTC
TRBV12-5	TRBD1	TRBJ1-3	few	CASGPLTGGSENTIYF	TGTGCTAGTGGTCCCCTGACAGGGGGTTCCGAAAACACCATATATTTT
TRBV11-2	-	TRBJ2-4	-	CASSLDPTVQYF	TGTGCCAGCAGCTTAGATCCGACAGTTCAGTACTTC
TRBV18	-	TRBJ1-1	many	CASSPAAVRGTEAFF	TGTGCCAGCTCACCAGCGGCAGTTCGTGGCACTGAAGCTTTCTTT
TRBV30	TRBD1	TRBJ1-1	-	CAWSIGQGAYTEAFF	TGTGCCTGGAGTATAGGACAGGGGGCCTACACTGAAGCTTTCTTT
TRBV6-9	TRBD1	TRBJ1-5	once	CASSSRPRGPQPQHF	TGTGCCAGCAGCTCCCGTCCCAGGGGGCCTCAGCCCCAGCATTTT
TRBV27	-	TRBJ1-4	-	CASSPILPSEKLFF	TGTGCCAGCAGTCCTATCCTCCCAAGTGAAAAACTGTTTTTT
TRBV29-1	TRBD2	TRBJ2-5	-	CSVRLAALKETQYF	TGCAGCGTGCGGCTAGCGGCCCTCAAGGAGACCCAGTACTTC
TRBV5-1	TRBD2	TRBJ2-3	-	CASSSAGRGDTDTQYF	TGCGCCAGCAGCTCCGCGGGGCGGGGGGACACAGATACGCAGTATTTT
TRBV6-1	-	TRBJ1-4	-	CASKQGGGEKLFF	TGTGCCAGTAAACAGGGAGGTGGTGAAAAACTGTTTTTT
TRBV15	TRBD2	TRBJ2-1	-	CATNPGLAGGVGQFF	TGTGCCACCAACCCGGGGCTAGCGGGAGGTGTTGGGCAGTTCTTC
TRBV6-5	-	TRBJ1-3	-	CASSYRRSSGNTIYF	TGTGCCAGCAGTTATAGGCGGAGCTCTGGAAACACCATATATTTT
TRBV25-1	-	TRBJ2-1	-	CASSGLDRNEQFF	TGTGCCAGCAGTGGACTAGATCGCAATGAGCAGTTCTTC
TRBV7-2	TRBD1	TRBJ1-1	-	CASSRQGDTEAFF	TGTGCCAGCAGCCGACAGGGAGATACTGAAGCTTTCTTT
TRBV4-2	TRBD2	TRBJ2-1	once	CASSQGPTGTSGNEQFF	TGTGCCAGCAGCCAAGGACCGACCGGGACTAGCGGAAATGAGCAGTTCTTC
TRBV28	-	TRBJ1-1	few	CASSLGGWTEAFF	TGTGCCAGCAGTTTGGGGGGCTGGACTGAAGCTTTCTTT
TRBV28	-	TRBJ1-2	few	CASSLGPGRGGYTF	TGTGCCAGCAGTTTAGGTCCAGGACGAGGAGGCTACACCTTC
TRBV2	TRBD2	TRBJ2-3	-	CATRGGLIADTQYF	TGTGCCACTCGGGGGGGTCTGATCGCAGATACGCAGTATTTT
TRBV7-9	-	TRBJ2-7	-	CASSLTPGSEQYF	TGTGCCAGCAGCTTAACCCCAGGGTCCGAGCAGTACTTC
TRBV10-3	-	TRBJ2-5	once	CAISERETQYF	TGTGCCATCAGTGAGCGGGAGACCCAGTACTTC
TRBV28	TRBD1	TRBJ2-3	once	CASSRGLSTDTQYF	TGTGCCAGCAGCAGGGGGTTAAGCACAGATACGCAGTATTTT
TRBV28	-	TRBJ1-2	-	CASSLSGWYYGYTF	TGTGCCAGCAGTTTAAGCGGGTGGTACTATGGCTACACCTTC
TRBV27	TRBD2	TRBJ2-5	-	CASSLLPSGSGSQETQYF	TGTGCCAGCAGTTTGCTCCCTAGCGGGAGTGGGAGTCAAGAGACCCAGTACTTC
TRBV6-9	-	TRBJ2-5	-	CASSYSHPTETQYF	TGTGCCAGCAGTTATTCTCACCCGACGGAGACCCAGTACTTC